The table lists the clone carrying this T cell receptor (beta chain) with a few counts. Sequenced by immunoSEQ multiplex PCR; TCRdb stores in-frame clones only, minus some. The repertoire has roughly 1,000,000 clones, around three quarters of them found once; the top ten carry roughly 0.57%. Looked up from germline, CDR1 is DFQATT and CDR2 is SNEGSKA (reference sequence). V was clipped by 0 bases and J by 8 bases, with 4 bases between them. The CDR3 loop spans 10 amino acids. These data come from a study of shared clonotypes between healthy human individuals. The rearrangement joins TRBV20-1 to TRBJ1-2; D is ambiguous. The sequenced material came from memory CD4+ T cells from PBMCs. Subset specified: CD45RA-negative fraction. The source is a man younger than 35 in good health. Some clones in this sample may be carry-over from other donors' samples. The CDR3 here is CSARDEGYTF. The CDR3 region has the DNA TGCAGTGCTAGAGATGAAGGCTACACCTTC.